The 26 T cell receptor beta chains below come from one sample, sequenced in a study of cytomegalovirus exposure and HLA in healthy donors. The PCR employed 60 Vbeta primers together with 13 Jbeta primers. Profiled with immunoSEQ multiplex PCR; TCRdb holds only in-frame clones, not every one. The sample lists under 200,000 clones, around three quarters occurring once. The sample consisted of PBMCs. These receptors were obtained from a man in his forties or fifties in good health and CMV-seronegative.

This rearrangement joins TRBV6-4 to TRBJ1-5, with a possible D match to TRBD1 (5 bases). With 2 bases removed from V and 7 bases from J, the gap between germline ends came to 12 bases. Germline V lookup: CDR1 MRHNA, CDR2 SNTAGT. The CDR3 is made up of 14 amino acids. CDR3 coding DNA: TGTGCCAGCAGTGACGGGTGGGGGGGGCAGCCCCAGCATTTT. Amino acid sequence: CASSDGWGGQPQHF.

The chain links TRBV6-1 to TRBJ1-6, with 7 bases identical to TRBD1. V lost 7 bases and J lost 5; bases outside the gene matches: 8. Germline CDR1 reads MNHNS; CDR2 reads SASEGT. CDR3 length: 15 amino acids. CDR3 coding DNA: TGTGCCAGCATCCGCAGGGGGTTGGATAATTCACCCCTCCACTTT. This codes for CASIRRGLDNSPLHF.

CDR3 in DNA: TGTGCCAGCAGAGGGACTAGCGGGAGTATAGATGAGCAGTTCTTC. Translated, it gives CASRGTSGSIDEQFF. The rearrangement joins TRBV25-1 to TRBJ2-1; TRBD2 matches 14 bases. Germline trimming cut 6 bases from V and 8 bases from J; bases unmatched to any gene: 6. Germline values: CDR1 MGHDK, CDR2 SYGVNS. There are 15 residues in the CDR3. Combining the CDR3 with reference TRBV25-1 and TRBJ2-1 gives the whole variable domain EADIYQTPRYLVIGTGKKITLECSQTMGHDKMYWYQQDPGMELHLIHYSYGVNSTEKGDLSSESTVSRIRTEHFPLTLESARPSHTSQYLCASRGTSGSIDEQFFGPGTRLTVL.

The V call is TRBV7-2, the J call TRBJ2-7; the match to TRBD2 covers 8 bases. This CDR3 is 14 amino acids long. Unmatched junction bases numbered 3, after V lost 1 base and J lost 4 bases. From germline, CDR1 is SGHTA and CDR2 FQGNSA. This CDR3 is CASSLEASGYEQYF. For the CDR3, the DNA is TGTGCCAGCAGCTTAGAGGCTAGCGGGTACGAGCAGTACTTC.

The gene calls are TRBV7-2 and TRBJ2-7; TRBD1 aligns across 9 bases. V shed 6 bases, J shed 4 bases, and the junction held 4 bases outside the gene matches. The CDR3 length is 13 residues. Germline CDR1 is SGHTA and CDR2 is FQGNSA. The CDR3 protein is CASRTTGGYEQYF. The CDR3 region has the DNA TGTGCCAGCAGGACGACAGGGGGTTACGAGCAGTACTTC.

This chain connects TRBV6-5 to TRBJ2-2; the D gene is possibly TRBD2 (6 bases). The V end lost 4 bases, the J end lost 5 bases, and 17 bases lay between the germline ends. This CDR3 is built from 16 residues. Germline CDR1 MNHEY, CDR2 SVGAGI. Here the CDR3 reads CASSSLGGGETGELFF. The CDR3 DNA follows: TGTGCCAGCAGTTCCCTCGGGGGTGGTGAGACCGGGGAGCTGTTTTTT.

The V gene is TRBV4-1, the J gene TRBJ1-6, with 8 bases matching TRBD1. CDR3 length: 15 residues. V trimming: 1 base; J trimming: 10 bases; junction bases outside the gene matches: 6. CDR1 MGHRA and CDR2 YSYEKL come from the germline V gene. DNA of the CDR3: TGCGCCAGCAGCCAAGTGACAGGGGAGGGCTCACCCCTCCACTTT. This codes for CASSQVTGEGSPLHF.

The chain recombines TRBV5-8 with TRBJ1-1, with D hard to call. Germline CDR1 and CDR2: SGHTS and YDEGEE. CDR3 size: 9 residues. V lost 6 bases and J lost 14, with 11 bases in between. The CDR3 region is CASTGLMFF. The CDR3 nucleotides are TGTGCCAGCACAGGCTTAATGTTCTTT.

The rearrangement joins TRBV7-8 to TRBJ2-5, with 8 bases fitting TRBD2. This CDR3 has 14 amino acids. The V gene end was trimmed by 3 bases and the J gene end by 4 bases; junction bases not matched to a gene: 4. Germline V CDR1 and CDR2: SGHVS, FQNEAQ. The CDR3 here is CASSFRRGGETQYF. The CDR3 nucleotides are TGTGCCAGCAGCTTTAGACGGGGGGGAGAGACCCAGTACTTC.

The genes are TRBV29-1 and TRBJ2-5, with 7 bases matching TRBD1. The ends lost 3 bases at V and 5 bases at J; junction bases unmatched: 6. The CDR3 runs to 13 residues. CDR1 is SQVTM, CDR2 ANQGSEA, per germline. CDR3 in amino acids: CSVDIATGETQYF. CDR3 coding DNA: TGCAGCGTTGATATAGCGACAGGGGAGACCCAGTACTTC.

The gene calls are TRBV30 and TRBJ1-6; TRBD1 agrees at 7 bases. Trimming took 3 bases from V and 1 from J; bases not matched to a gene: 3. Germline values: CDR1 GTSNPN, CDR2 SVGIG (reference sequence). This CDR3 comprises 15 residues. Here the CDR3 DNA reads TGTGCCTGGAGGACAGGGAGTTCCTATAATTCACCCCTCCACTTT. This sequence encodes CAWRTGSSYNSPLHF.

This clone was found once. Germline is not matched at one junction end, which may reflect a read error. This chain joins TRBV7-9 and TRBJ2-7, with D tentatively TRBD1 (5 bases). The CDR3 runs 13 residues. Germline CDR1 is SEHNR and CDR2 is FQNEAQ (reference sequence). CDR3 sequence (DNA): TGTTCCAGCAGCTTGACAGTCTCTTACGAGCAGTACTTC. It yields the protein CSSSLTVSYEQYF.

The chain has TRBV29-1 and TRBJ1-1, with D perhaps matching TRBD1 (6 bases). V lost 0 bases and J 8 bases, leaving 19 bases between the germline ends. From germline, CDR1 is SQVTM and CDR2 ANQGSEA. The CDR3 length is 15 residues. The chain's CDR3 is CSVEDRNRGTPEAFF. The CDR3 DNA is TGCAGCGTTGAAGATCGGAATAGGGGGACGCCGGAAGCTTTCTTT.

V is TRBV4-3 and J is TRBJ1-4; the D is unclear. CDR1 is LGHNA, CDR2 YSLEER, per germline. This CDR3 comprises 15 residues. The V gene lost 6 bases and the J gene lost 8 bases, with 19 bases spanning the gap. The CDR3 sequence is CASRRGWRSEEKLFF. CDR3 nucleotide sequence: TGCGCCAGCAGGCGAGGTTGGCGATCGGAAGAAAAACTGTTTTTT.

This chain links TRBV7-2 with TRBJ2-3; 10 bases are a match to TRBD2. The CDR3 totals 14 residues. The germline V gene has CDR1 SGHTA and CDR2 FQGNSA. J gave up 7 bases and V 6 bases, and 7 bases lay outside the gene matches. CDR3: CASSNLAGAYTQYF. The CDR3 nucleotides read TGTGCCAGCAGTAACCTAGCGGGAGCCTATACGCAGTATTTT.

This chain uses TRBV30 with TRBJ1-2; 8 bases fit TRBD1. V gave up 0 bases and J gave up 6 bases; unmatched junction bases: 6. The germline V gene has CDR1 GTSNPN and CDR2 SVGIG (reference sequence). The CDR3 consists of 14 residues. The chain's CDR3 is CAWSVFRGLDGYTF. For the CDR3, the DNA is TGTGCCTGGAGTGTATTCAGGGGGCTCGATGGCTACACCTTC.

This clone has only one observation. This chain connects TRBV27 to TRBJ1-6; D possibly corresponds to TRBD1 (5 bases). Deletions cut 7 bases from V and 11 bases from J, with 18 bases between. Germline-derived CDR1 and CDR2 are MNHEY and SMNVEV (reference sequence). The CDR3 contains 14 residues. The CDR3 here is CASTWGDRGAPLHF. In DNA, the CDR3 is TGTGCCAGCACCTGGGGGGACCGAGGAGCACCCCTCCACTTT.

The V and J genes are TRBV5-8 and TRBJ2-5; D might be TRBD1 (6 bases). The CDR3 runs to 15 residues. CDR1 and CDR2 from the germline V gene are SGHTS and YDEGEE. Trimming shortened V by 0 bases and J by 4 bases, and 13 bases separated the two germline ends. The CDR3 DNA follows: TGTGCCAGCAGCTTGGCCCCTACAGGGAGAGAGACCCAGTACTTC. It is translated as CASSLAPTGRETQYF.

The chain has TRBV5-4 and TRBJ1-2; D gene ambiguous. From germline, CDR1 is SGHNT and CDR2 YYREEE (reference sequence). The CDR3 extends over 15 amino acids. V was pared by 0 bases and J by 2 bases, with 11 bases between. CDR3 sequence: CASSLEAGGNYGYTF. CDR3 sequence (DNA): TGTGCCAGCAGCTTGGAGGCAGGAGGAAACTATGGCTACACCTTC.

The V gene is TRBV6-6, the J gene TRBJ1-6; D is ambiguous. The V end lost 6 bases, the J end lost 2 bases, and 11 bases lay between the germline ends. CDR3 size: 15 residues. Per germline, CDR1 MNHNY and CDR2 SVGAGI (reference sequence). The CDR3, as DNA: TGTGCCAGCAGGACCCCGGGAGCCTATAATTCACCCCTCCACTTT. Translating it yields CASRTPGAYNSPLHF.

This clone came up a few times. This chain uses TRBV2 with TRBJ1-5; 9 positions agree with TRBD1. Germline CDR1 and CDR2: SNHLY and FYNNEI. The CDR3 runs 15 residues. J lost 1 base, V lost 7 bases, and 5 bases had no gene match. The CDR3, as DNA: TGTGCCAGCATTACAGGGGGCGCGAGCAATCAGCCCCAGCATTTT. Translating gives CASITGGASNQPQHF.

There are a few counts of this clone. The CDR3 reads CAISAGRGSSYEQYF. In nucleotides, the CDR3 is TGTGCCATCAGCGCGGGACGGGGAAGCTCCTACGAGCAGTACTTC. This chain joins TRBV10-3 and TRBJ2-7; D is perhaps TRBD2 (6 bases). The CDR3 consists of 15 residues. The V end was cut by 6 bases, the J end by 0 bases, with 15 bases between. Germline V gene data show CDR1 as ENHRY and CDR2 as SYGVKD.

The chain is built from TRBV18 and TRBJ2-1; D possibly corresponds to TRBD1 (6 bases). Trimming took off 0 bases at V and 9 bases at J, with 9 bases between the two ends. This CDR3 has 13 amino acids. Germline V CDR1 and CDR2: KGHSH, LQKENI. CDR3 bases: TGTGCCAGCTCACCACCGACAGGTCCTGAGCAGTTCTTC. Its translation: CASSPPTGPEQFF.

The chain has TRBV12-5 and TRBJ2-7, with D tentatively TRBD2 (5 bases). Germline values: CDR1 LGHNT, CDR2 FRNRAP. The CDR3 contains 13 residues. Trimming left V 1 base short and J 3 bases short, with 7 bases between. CDR3 protein: CASGLAGNYEQYF. The DNA of the CDR3 is TGTGCTAGTGGTTTGGCCGGGAACTACGAGCAGTACTTC.

The chain combines TRBV7-2 with TRBJ2-7; D possibly corresponds to TRBD1 (6 bases). The CDR3 length is 15 residues. From germline, CDR1 is SGHTA and CDR2 FQGNSA. V was trimmed by 0 bases and J by 3 bases, leaving 12 bases between them. CDR3 coding DNA: TGTGCCAGCAGCTTAGCCCTAACACAGGGCTACGAGCAGTACTTC. This gives the protein CASSLALTQGYEQYF.

The CDR3 bases are TGCGCCAGCAGCTTGGGACAGGAGAACTATGGCTACACCTTC. This sequence encodes CASSLGQENYGYTF. The chain couples TRBV5-1 to TRBJ1-2; weak D call: TRBD1 (6 bases). Germline assignment: CDR1 SGHRS and CDR2 YFSETQ. Between the trimmed V and J ends, which lost 0 bases and 2 bases, there was a span of 8 bases. This CDR3 spans 14 amino acids. Combining the CDR3 with reference TRBV5-1 and TRBJ1-2 gives the whole variable domain KAGVTQTPRYLIKTRGQQVTLSCSPISGHRSVSWYQQTPGQGLQFLFEYFSETQRNKGNFPGRFSGRQFSNSRSEMNVSTLELGDSALYLCASSLGQENYGYTFGSGTRLTVV.